What follows describes a single TCR beta chain. Its target is not known. This record comes from a study of T cell responses to AZD1222 COVID-19 vaccine. Study results and caveats: Vaccination with two AZD1222 doses was followed by a rise in Spike-specific TCR breadth and depth.

The repertoire was sequenced with immunoSEQ multiplex PCR; TCRdb's copy has only in-frame clones and lacks some. Among some 130,000 clones listed, about nine tenths were seen once. The V and J ends lost 3 bases and 5 bases, in that order; junction bases with no gene match: 1. CDR1 is SGDLS, CDR2 YYNGEE, per germline. CDR3 length equals 13 residues. Sequencing used peripheral blood, obtained on day 0 of AZD1222 vaccination. This chain joins TRBV9 and TRBJ2-3; 9 positions agree with TRBD1. This receptor was identified in an adult in good health. The CDR3 DNA follows: TGTGCCAGCAGCGACAGGGGGCTAGATACGCAGTATTTT. Translating it yields CASSDRGLDTQYF. Variable domain in full (rest from reference TRBV9 and TRBJ2-3): DSGVTQTPKHLITATGQRVTLRCSPRSGDLSVYWYQQSLDQGLQFLIQYYNGEERAKGNILERFSAQQFPDLHSELNLSSLELGDSALYFCASSDRGLDTQYFGPGTRLTVL.